This is a list of T cell receptor beta chains from one sample in a study of CD8 T cells in ankylosing spondylitis. TCRdb re-called the 5' RACE reads with MiXCR, one entry per CDR3 protein. The top ten hold less than 0.75% of the sample, which has more than 200,000 distinct CDR3 sequences, roughly a quarter seen once. The sequenced sample was blood, either unsorted or a sorted T cell fraction (not recorded which). Receptors were obtained from a male donor with ankylosing spondylitis or in good health (not recorded which). Both conserved end residues are part of each CDR3. The order of the fields is V gene, J gene, CDR3 protein.

>TRBV6-5|TRBJ1-1
CASSFRNEAFF
>TRBV6-6|TRBJ2-5
CASSEISETQYF
>TRBV11-2|TRBJ2-7
CASSSPGGPYEQYF
>TRBV20-1|TRBJ1-1
CSAKGKLEAFF
>TRBV3-1|TRBJ2-3
CASSQVAAGSSTDTQYF
>TRBV6-1|TRBJ2-3
CASSRYSLIGVPDTQYF
>TRBV20-1|TRBJ2-2
CSARVQDRSNTGELFF
>TRBV7-2|TRBJ1-1
CASSFRGPTGAEAFF
>TRBV7-9|TRBJ2-4
CASSFNSGRRYF
>TRBV10-3|TRBJ1-5
CAISESMSGAQPQHF
>TRBV20-1|TRBJ2-1
CSARDLRGGNDNEQFF
>TRBV12-3/TRBV12-4|TRBJ1-5
CASTRDTGQPQHF
>TRBV15|TRBJ2-1
CATSPLYSYKQFF
>TRBV27|TRBJ1-2
CASSFREGRGYGYTF
>TRBV20-1|TRBJ2-1
CSALPSGGASTYNEQFF
>TRBV7-2|TRBJ2-3
CASRDGITDTQYF
>TRBV30|TRBJ2-2
CAARGGRGRNVGTGELFF
>TRBV20-1|TRBJ1-2
CSASSGGSYGYTF
>TRBV24-1|TRBJ2-6
CATSDPSGANVLTF
>TRBV29-1|TRBJ1-5
CSVGGFGQPQHF
>TRBV9|TRBJ1-2
CASSVDGGASYGYTF
>TRBV6-5|TRBJ2-1
CASSRDRGGEFF
>TRBV7-2|TRBJ2-1
CASSSQSGQAGIF
>TRBV5-1|TRBJ2-5
CASSLVEGGWETQYF
>TRBV20-1|TRBJ2-1
CSAPPSGSYNEQFF
>TRBV6-5|TRBJ2-3
CASSYSPGTGPTDTQYF
>TRBV6-1|TRBJ1-1
CASSTKTGGTEAFF
>TRBV29-1|TRBJ2-7
CSVESGQGYEQYF
>TRBV10-3|TRBJ2-3
CAAWSGGGDTQYF
>TRBV20-1|TRBJ1-1
CSAEGVGTGYTEAFF
>TRBV6-5|TRBJ2-1
CASSYSKDRGLNEQFF
>TRBV7-2|TRBJ2-2
CASSPRQGALAGELFF
>TRBV20-1|TRBJ1-2
CSAVQGAVYGYTF
>TRBV6-6|TRBJ1-2
CAIGGNYGYTF
>TRBV20-1|TRBJ2-5
CSAREVAGGETQYF
>TRBV10-1|TRBJ2-7
CASSESMGNEQYF
>TRBV29-1|TRBJ1-5
CSVAESNQPQHF
>TRBV11-2|TRBJ2-5
CASSLRGLAWETQYF
>TRBV12-3/TRBV12-4|TRBJ2-1
CASSLGTANEQFF
>TRBV10-3|TRBJ2-7
CAISPGYEQYF
>TRBV12-3/TRBV12-4|TRBJ2-7
CASSIAGAYEQYF
>TRBV10-3|TRBJ2-3
CAIRGTSGALNTDTQYF
>TRBV29-1|TRBJ2-5
CSVDGSWPRETQYF
>TRBV20-1|TRBJ1-2
CSARDGAGYYGYTF
>TRBV29-1|TRBJ2-2
CSVAGGLTGELFF
>TRBV15|TRBJ2-5
CATSRNLNQETQYF
>TRBV2|TRBJ2-1
CASSRSGEQFF
>TRBV12-3/TRBV12-4|TRBJ1-2
CASSLRGLGYGYTF
>TRBV20-1|TRBJ2-5
CCARPTVLAGGQETQYF
>TRBV24-1|TRBJ2-3
CATSEPAPGHRRYF
>TRBV6-6|TRBJ2-5
CASNGAGGTQYF
>TRBV10-3|TRBJ2-7
CAIGSGTGSSYEQYF
>TRBV25-1|TRBJ1-1
CASSDRDSANTEAFF
>TRBV20-1|TRBJ2-7
CSANRQGRKQYF
>TRBV24-1|TRBJ2-1
CATGKGSGGAGEQFF
>TRBV20-1|TRBJ2-1
CSARPQPGVYNEQFF
>TRBV20-1|TRBJ2-1
CSARVASGSYNEQFF